This TCR beta chain was sequenced during a study of CD8 T cells in ankylosing spondylitis. The CDR3 runs 16 residues. J was trimmed by 1 base and V by 5 bases; bases with no gene match: 4. In germline, CDR1 is SGHTA, CDR2 FQGNSA. Using its own MiXCR run on the 5' RACE reads, TCRdb lists one record per CDR3 protein. This sample has under 300,000 distinct CDR3 sequences, with 8.6% found just once. Study-level results: Apparently characteristic of ankylosing spondylitis blood was a TCR beta motif (about 8 highly homologous variants). As reported, disease-linked clones showed significant enrichment in matched ankylosing spondylitis synovial fluid.

In the case of this clonotype: No antigen is known for it.

The chain joins TRBV7-2 to TRBJ2-7; 14 nucleotides line up with TRBD2. The sample comprised blood, either unsorted or a sorted T cell fraction (not recorded which). This receptor was taken from a male donor with ankylosing spondylitis or in good health (not recorded which). The CDR3 DNA follows: TGTGCCAGCAGCATGAGGACTAGCGGGAGGTCCTACGAGCAGTACTTC. It codes for CASSMRTSGRSYEQYF.